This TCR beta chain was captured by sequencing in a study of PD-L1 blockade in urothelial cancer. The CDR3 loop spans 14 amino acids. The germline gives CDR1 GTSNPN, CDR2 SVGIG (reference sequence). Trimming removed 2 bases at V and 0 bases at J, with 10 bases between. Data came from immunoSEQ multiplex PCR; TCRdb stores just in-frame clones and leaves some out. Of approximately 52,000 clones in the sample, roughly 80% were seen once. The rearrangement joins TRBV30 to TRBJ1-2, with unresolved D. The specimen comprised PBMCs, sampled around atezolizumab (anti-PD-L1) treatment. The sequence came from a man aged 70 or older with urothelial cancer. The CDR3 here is CAWSFSGANYGYTF. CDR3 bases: TGTGCCTGGAGTTTTTCGGGAGCTAACTATGGCTACACCTTC. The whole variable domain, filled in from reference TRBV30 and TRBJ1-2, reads SQTIHQWPATLVQPVGSPLSLECTVEGTSNPNLYWYRQAAGRGLQLLFYSVGIGQISSEVPQNLSASRPQDRQFILSSKKLLLSDSGFYLCAWSFSGANYGYTFGSGTRLTVV.